This TCR beta chain was obtained from a study of T cell responses to AZD1222 COVID-19 vaccine. Study overall: Investigators merged groups given second doses at roughly 4 or roughly 12 weeks. Study-wide points: Only after the peak T cell response were repertoires sampled. Donors in the cohort were predominantly white British and more often female, and clonal diversity was possibly underestimated. Just 6 or 7 AZD1222 recipients were seropositive at baseline.

Comments on this clone: No antigen is known for it.

The repertoire was sequenced with immunoSEQ multiplex PCR; TCRdb's copy has only in-frame clones and lacks some. The sample includes about 170,000 clones, 90% to 95% seen only once; the top ten take 2.6%. CDR1 is LNHDA, CDR2 SQIVND, per germline (reference sequence). With V trimmed by 1 base and J by 6 bases, 9 bases remained unmatched. The CDR3 is made up of 16 amino acids. The chain has TRBV19 and TRBJ2-1; 7 bases are shared with TRBD2. The origin of this receptor is an adult in good health. The source material was peripheral blood, sampled on day 0 of AZD1222 vaccination. CDR3 nucleotides: TGTGCCAGTAGTATAGCAGGGTCAGGGACTACCAATGAGCAGTTCTTC. This codes for CASSIAGSGTTNEQFF.